This T cell receptor beta chain derives from a study of cytomegalovirus exposure and HLA in healthy donors (dated by TCRdb to 2017 to 2019). Study-level background: An earlier analysis of some 500 of the donors reported roughly 270 Gb of sequence data and more than 90 million unique TCR beta sequences from some 180 million T cells. Roughly 300 gigabases of sequencing data and 70 million to 100 million unique TCR sequences were included in an early release covering 500 to 750 HLA-typed donors. Every discovery cohort repertoire had been produced on one sequencing platform. A separate validation cohort of roughly 130 different subjects was used in addition to the approximately 670-subject first cohort. The aim of the study was to test whether cataloging public T cell receptors could identify signatures of past pathogen exposure. In the later analysis, no new phenotypic data were used to find candidate immune exposures; instead, reliance was placed on TCR beta sequences and their occurrence across donors. High-throughput TCR immunosequencing, statistical association of individual TCRs with disease status, and machine learning were combined to predict cytomegalovirus infection status. Donor age, sex, ethnicity and CMV serostatus were collected together with the repertoire data. Using immunosequencing, the study profiled T cell repertoires from fewer than 850 subjects and related those repertoires to cytomegalovirus serostatus. The number of typed donors differed by locus: about 629-630 for A, B, C, DRB1 and DQB1; 522 for DQA1; over 600 for DPA1; and around 490 for DPB1. To decide whether each TCR beta V gene segment behaved as functional or pseudogenic, an earlier analysis of some 600 of the donors relied on high-throughput TCR beta sequencing. In a later analysis, previously published TCR beta repertoires from several hundred donors were re-analyzed and high-resolution HLA genotyping was added so that TCR occurrence patterns could be studied. A later genetic analysis took genome-wide SNP genotypes for about three fifths of the 666 donors and used that subset as a discovery cohort. On average, around 240,000 unique TCR beta nucleotide sequences were sequenced per donor among 350 to 400 genotyped donors of the cohort, with around 19% of those sequences being non-productive. HLA typing covered class I and class II loci at four-digit resolution. Four to six DR-DQ haplotypes were handled as single units for association and clustering, since linkage in the cohort was strong. Of the 350 to 400 genotyped donors, 65% to 90% fell in the genetic ancestry cluster associated with self-reported Caucasian donors. The full study reports these points: Compared with equally common non-associated chains, HLA-associated TCR beta chains in a later analysis were more clonally expanded and had lower generation probabilities. Presence/absence analyses assumed roughly uniform sequencing depth across donors, an assumption that may not hold. Cytomegalovirus status was reported to be diagnosed by the classifier with high specificity and sensitivity in both the original and validation cohorts. Because the 87-base-pair reads could not distinguish some IMGT-functional V segments, including TRBV6-2 and TRBV6-3, those segments were excluded. The study gave a list of around 170 TCR beta chains associated with cytomegalovirus. It was suggested by the authors that the approach could potentially be generalized to other disease states and immunological phenotypes. Because HLA typing was unavailable for some donors at each locus, only the typed subset was used in association tests. A further reported finding was that TCR beta sequences accurately predicted the HLA-A and HLA-B alleles for most subjects in the first cohort. At a false discovery rate of 0.05, a later analysis linked 15,000 to 20,000 TCR beta sequences to specific HLA alleles. Broadly in line with IMGT annotations, most TCR beta V segments showed up in productive rearrangements about 87% or about 30% of the time in an earlier analysis of 450 to 750 of the donors. In a later analysis, several top co-occurrence clusters were reported to appear linked to parvovirus B19, influenza, CMV and Epstein-Barr virus. Most CMV-associated TCR beta chains appeared to be HLA-restricted in a later analysis, and the HLA associations seemed to be driven largely by CMV exposure. While some public TCRs were present in many individuals, most TCR sequences turned up only very rarely across donors. When HLA alleles, especially DR and DQ, strongly co-occurred, TCR associations were difficult to assign to individual alleles. An association between a missense DCLRE1C variant and V-gene and J-gene trimming of TCR beta chains was found in a later genetic analysis and replicated in an independent cohort. Because counts were too low, approximately 15 rarely observed V segments, including chromosome 9 orphons, were excluded from the earlier analysis of roughly 580 of the donors. Correlated functional status among segregating V segments might be attributable to linkage disequilibrium, but an unknown experimental factor could not be ruled out. In this cohort, only TCR beta chains were sequenced, and detectable features were limited by the absence of alpha or paired-chain data. According to a later analysis, TCR association rates differed among HLA loci, with DRB1 alleles showing the most associated TCRs and HLA-C alleles showing the fewest. A few of the identified cytomegalovirus-associated TCR beta chains were confirmed in vitro to be specific for cytomegalovirus antigens. Immune exposure information for the cohort was limited to CMV serostatus. A cluster of highly shared sequence variants was judged likely to represent a technical artifact of the sequencing pipeline. According to a later genetic analysis, donors in an Asian-associated ancestry cluster had fewer N-insertions in productive TCRs than the approximately 650-donor mean.

Receptors were amplified or captured by the immunoSEQ multiplex PCR assay. The multiplex PCR relied on a mix of 60 forward primers for TCR Vbeta segments and 13 reverse primers for TCR Jbeta segments. Amplification of the CDR3 region of rearranged TCR beta genes was performed with a multiplex PCR assay on genomic DNA. Amplified TCR beta libraries were sequenced as 87-base-pair reads on the Illumina HiSeq System. As for the authors' bioinformatics: In a later analysis, 77 million or so unique TCR beta chains were counted across the approximately 620 repertoires, and approximately 11 million of these chains were shared by at least two donors. A nearest-neighbor algorithm error-corrected the raw reads and collapsed the reads into unique sequences, merging closely related sequences to remove PCR and sequencing errors. To assign V, D and J gene segments, CDR3 sequences were aligned to IMGT reference sequences. For a sequence to be retained, a match of at least six nucleotides was required to both a V gene segment and a J gene segment. Rearrangements were classified as productive when the CDR3 lacked stop codons and remained in frame with V and J, and all other rearrangements were classified as non-productive. CDR3 was defined according to IMGT convention as the region running from the second conserved V-encoded cysteine to the conserved J-encoded phenylalanine. The earlier analysis of about 620 of the donors excluded sequences that lacked an unambiguous match to a single V gene segment. In an earlier analysis of several hundred of the donors, V segments were called functional above 56.7% productive rearrangements and were called segregating when the between-donor standard deviation exceeded 5%. A statistical classification framework was developed to diagnose cytomegalovirus status using the catalog of TCR beta chain sequences. In a later analysis, TCR nucleotide sequences were compared against IMGT/GENE-DB human TR gene sequences so that V and J genes could be assigned. The TCRdist pipeline was used in a later analysis to assign CDR3 sequences and most-parsimonious VDJ recombination scenarios. In a later analysis, each TCR beta chain was defined by its CDR3 amino acid sequence together with its V-gene family, and reads without a unique V-gene family were excluded. A later analysis removed 500 to 650 highly shared, low-generation-probability nucleotide sequences to deal with suspected cross-contamination and a sequencing artifact. A later analysis calculated a clonal expansion index for each public chain from normalized within-repertoire ranks of inferred template counts. In a later analysis, generation probabilities were computed using a VDJ recombination model fitted to out-of-frame rearrangements, and the results were checked against IGoR. In a later analysis, TCR-TCR, TCR-HLA and TCR-CMV co-occurrence was scored with hypergeometric tests, and a repertoire-size bias correction was applied to TCR pairs. A later analysis estimated false discovery rates by permuting HLA or CMV assignments 20 times. A later analysis grouped co-occurring TCRs with DBSCAN, adding TCRdist sequence similarity when clustering within HLA-allele-positive subsets. Co-occurrence clustering excluded repertoires with fewer than 30,000 or more than 120,000 public chains, plus five with anomalous nucleotide sharing. TCRdb took this table from immuneACCESS and kept in-frame rearrangements with V and J called. Such tables lack part of the clones; where checked against another copy, unresolved V genes explain under half of the gap, and the rest is unexplained. V, J and clone size are taken as reported in that table, and D and trimming were inferred from the DNA itself. The sample table records about 160,000 clones; around three quarters of these occur just once. The top ten clonotypes cover around 1.5% of the sample.

In total, around 600 healthy bone marrow donors made up the cohort. At the time of sampling, every cohort member was nominally healthy, though immune exposures that went unrecorded were likely present. The donor tested CMV seronegative and was one of the 352 seronegative cohort members. A peripheral blood sample was collected from each donor, and TCR beta sequencing was performed on peripheral blood mononuclear cells. Genomic DNA extraction from the blood cell samples was performed with the Qiagen DNeasy Blood Extraction Kit. A word on this clone: Its antigen specificity is not known. No per-base quality is available; no much larger clone lies one base away.

The CDR3 runs 16 residues from the cysteine to the phenylalanine. Only the CDR3 part of the read is kept: 48 bases, read in frame from the first base. For CDR1 and CDR2, the germline V gene (reference sequence) lists LNHNV and YYDKDF. V lost 0 bases and J lost 4 bases, and the count of bases not matched to a germline gene is 5. Recombination connected TRBV15 to TRBJ2-1; a stretch of 8 junction bases matches TRBD2. The sample consisted of PBMCs. This TCR came from a middle-aged man in good health and CMV-seronegative. CDR3 reads: CATSRDAGGTYNEQFF. DNA sequence: TGTGCCACCAGCAGAGACGCGGGAGGAACTTACAATGAGCAGTTCTTC.